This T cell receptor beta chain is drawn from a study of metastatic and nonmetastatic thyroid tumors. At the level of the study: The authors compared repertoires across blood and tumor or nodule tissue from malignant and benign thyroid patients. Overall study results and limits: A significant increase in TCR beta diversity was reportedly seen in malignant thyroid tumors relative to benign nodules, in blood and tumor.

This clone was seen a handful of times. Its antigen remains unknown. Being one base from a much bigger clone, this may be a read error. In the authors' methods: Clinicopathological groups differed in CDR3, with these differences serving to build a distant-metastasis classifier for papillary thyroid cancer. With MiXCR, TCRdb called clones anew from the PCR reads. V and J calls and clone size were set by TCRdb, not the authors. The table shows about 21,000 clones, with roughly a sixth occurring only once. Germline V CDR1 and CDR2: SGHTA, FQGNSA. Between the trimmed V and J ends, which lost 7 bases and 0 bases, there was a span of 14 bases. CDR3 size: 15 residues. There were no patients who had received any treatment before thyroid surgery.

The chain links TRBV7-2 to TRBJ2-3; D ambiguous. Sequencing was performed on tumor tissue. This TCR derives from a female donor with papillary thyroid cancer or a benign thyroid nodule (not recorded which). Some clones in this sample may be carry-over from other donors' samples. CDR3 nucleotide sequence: TGTGCCAGCATCTACCGTACCGGTAGCACAGATACGCAGTATTTT. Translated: CASIYRTGSTDTQYF. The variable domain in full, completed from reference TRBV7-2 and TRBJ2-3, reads GAGVSQSPSNKVTEKGKDVELRCDPISGHTALYWYRQSLGQGLEFLIYFQGNSAPDKSGLPSDRFSAERTGGSVSTLTIQRTQQEDSAVYLCASIYRTGSTDTQYFGPGTRLTVL.